Each of the 24 T cell receptor beta chains below was sequenced from the same sample in a study of blood T cell repertoires in COVID-19. Repertoires were generated with immunoSEQ multiplex PCR, while TCRdb's copy carries only in-frame clones and drops some. The sample lists about 410,000 clones; about nine tenths were seen once. Sequenced material: PBMCs or T cells enriched from blood (not recorded which). These receptors came from a woman under 40 who had recovered from COVID-19.

The rearrangement joins TRBV6-5 to TRBJ1-4, with a possible D match to TRBD1 (5 bases). From germline, CDR1 is MNHEY and CDR2 SVGAGI. Trimming cost V 6 bases and J 0 bases, with 8 bases left between them. CDR3 length: 14 amino acids. This chain's CDR3 is CASSPTATNEKLFF. The CDR3 coding sequence is TGTGCCAGCAGCCCGACAGCAACTAATGAAAAACTGTTTTTT.

This clone was seen ten or more times. Other nucleotide sequences from this sample produce the same CDR3. The V call is TRBV4-1, the J call TRBJ1-2; D possibly corresponds to TRBD1 (5 bases). This CDR3 region has 15 residues. V lost 3 bases and J lost 4, with 15 bases in between. CDR1 is MGHRA and CDR2 is YSYEKL in the germline V gene. The CDR3: CASSHSQGLGYGYTF. Written as DNA, the CDR3 is TGCGCCAGCAGCCATTCTCAGGGTCTCGGCTATGGCTACACCTTC.

The chain links TRBV5-1 to TRBJ2-1; 8 bases line up with TRBD2. The germline V gene has CDR1 SGHRS and CDR2 YFSETQ. CDR3 length: 14 residues. Trimming cost V 4 bases and J 3 bases; bases outside gene matches: 3. Here the CDR3 reads CASSPGLVYNEQFF. In nucleotides, the CDR3 is TGCGCCAGCAGCCCGGGACTAGTCTACAATGAGCAGTTCTTC.

The chain employs TRBV10-3 and TRBJ1-2, with D perhaps TRBD1 (6 bases). Trimming took off 10 bases at V and 6 bases at J, with 18 bases between the two ends. The CDR3 totals 13 residues. Per germline, CDR1 ENHRY and CDR2 SYGVKD. DNA of the CDR3: TGTGCCACCCGGCCACAGGGAACCGATGGCTACACCTTC. Protein product: CATRPQGTDGYTF.

The chain has TRBV12-3 or TRBV12-4 and TRBJ2-1; D gene uncertain. The CDR3 extends over 13 amino acids. Trimming took 6 bases from V and 4 from J, leaving 10 bases between them. The CDR3 spells CASSTPGYNEQFF. CDR3 DNA: TGTGCCAGCAGCACCCCAGGATACAATGAGCAGTTCTTC.

The chain carries TRBV11-3 and TRBJ2-2, with TRBD1 matching over 7 bases. Germline values: CDR1 SGHNT, CDR2 YENEEA. The CDR3 spans 14 residues. V lost 5 bases to trimming and J lost 7 bases; unmatched junction nucleotides: 7. CDR3 in DNA: TGTGCCAGCAGCAGGACAGGTGGGGACGGGGAGCTGTTTTTT. Its protein product is CASSRTGGDGELFF.

This chain links TRBV7-2 with TRBJ1-4; D gene unclear. Germline values: CDR1 SGHTA, CDR2 FQGNSA. V lost 0 bases to trimming and J lost 3 bases, with 14 bases between them. The CDR3 loop spans 17 amino acids. The CDR3 here is CASSLAIEELANEKLFF. The CDR3 nucleotides read TGTGCCAGCAGCTTAGCGATAGAGGAGTTGGCTAATGAAAAACTGTTTTTT.

This clone appeared a single time. The chain has TRBV27 and TRBJ1-2; D is ambiguous. This CDR3 is 14 amino acids long. With 4 bases removed from V and 8 bases from J, the gap between germline ends came to 17 bases. From germline, CDR1 is MNHEY and CDR2 SMNVEV (reference sequence). The DNA of the CDR3 is TGTGCCAGCAGTTCTCCCCGGAGCCTTGGAGGCTACACCTTC. Residues: CASSSPRSLGGYTF.

The chain recombines TRBV29-1 with TRBJ1-2, with 9 bases identical to TRBD1. The CDR3 has 14 amino acids. Trimming took 5 bases from V and 4 from J; bases not matched to a gene: 8. CDR1 is SQVTM, CDR2 ANQGSEA, per germline. This CDR3 reads CSVPTGGPAYGYTF. CDR3 nucleotide sequence: TGCAGCGTTCCTACAGGGGGCCCTGCCTATGGCTACACCTTC.

The chain is built from TRBV3-1 (or the pseudogene TRBV3-2) and TRBJ1-5; D uncertain. Trimming cost V 1 base and J 0 bases, with 13 bases left between them. The CDR3 has 17 residues. Germline-derived CDR1 and CDR2 are LGHDT and YNNKEL (reference sequence). CDR3 DNA: TGTGCCAGCAGCCAAGCCCCGGGTCTTTATAGCAATCAGCCCCAGCATTTT. Translation: CASSQAPGLYSNQPQHF.

CDR3 region: CASSDAGQNYGYTF. Written as DNA, the CDR3 is TGTGCCAGCAGTGACGCGGGACAGAACTATGGCTACACCTTC. This sequence joins TRBV6-1 and TRBJ1-2, with 7 bases that match TRBD1. V trimming: 3 bases; J trimming: 2 bases; junction bases outside the gene matches: 3. This CDR3 spans 14 amino acids. Germline V gene lookup returns CDR1 MNHNS and CDR2 SASEGT.

The V gene is TRBV24-1, the J gene TRBJ2-1; a possible D gene is TRBD1 (6 bases). CDR1 and CDR2 (germline): KGHDR, SFDVKD. The CDR3 loop spans 15 amino acids. Trimming removed 3 bases from V and 2 bases from J, with 10 bases in between. This chain's CDR3 is CATSDTGTTYNEQFF. CDR3 coding DNA: TGTGCCACCAGTGATACCGGGACAACCTACAATGAGCAGTTCTTC.

This clone was seen a handful of times. The rearrangement uses TRBV27 and TRBJ2-3; a possible D gene is TRBD2 (5 bases). Trimming removed 5 bases at V and 8 bases at J, with 8 bases between. The CDR3 contains 11 residues. Germline V gene sequence: CDR1 MNHEY, CDR2 SMNVEV (reference sequence). The chain's CDR3 is CASSRGGTQYF. DNA of the CDR3: TGTGCCAGCAGTAGAGGAGGTACGCAGTATTTT.

V is TRBV27 and J is TRBJ1-5; a weak D match, TRBD1 (6 bases). V lost 2 bases to trimming and J lost 7 bases, with 12 bases between them. The germline V gene encodes CDR1 MNHEY and CDR2 SMNVEV (reference sequence). This CDR3 region has 14 residues. The CDR3 loop is CASSLRPGGQPQHF. The DNA for the CDR3 is TGTGCCAGCAGTTTACGCCCGGGGGGCCAGCCCCAGCATTTT.

The chain employs TRBV5-1 and TRBJ2-5; 7 nucleotides agree with TRBD2. Trimming at V came to 0 bases and at J to 2 bases, leaving 4 bases not matched to a gene. CDR1 is SGHRS, CDR2 YFSETQ, per germline. There are 15 residues in the CDR3. CDR3 in DNA: TGCGCCAGCAGCTTGGTAGGAGCGGGACAAGAGACCCAGTACTTC. It codes for CASSLVGAGQETQYF.

This chain links TRBV13 with TRBJ1-3; D is ambiguous. Germline CDR1 and CDR2: PRHDT and FYEKMQ (reference sequence). The CDR3 spans 13 residues. The V end was cut by 1 base, the J end by 7 bases, with 8 bases between. The CDR3 loop reads CASSLVADNTIYF. CDR3 DNA sequence: TGTGCCAGCAGCTTAGTAGCAGATAACACCATATATTTT.

The chain couples TRBV27 to TRBJ1-5; D remains ambiguous. The V gene's germline CDR1 is MNHEY and CDR2 SMNVEV (reference sequence). The CDR3 loop spans 13 amino acids. Trimming removed 0 bases from V and 7 bases from J, with 7 bases in between. CDR3 coding DNA: TGTGCCAGCAGTTTATCCGAACAACAGCCCCAGCATTTT. Translating it yields CASSLSEQQPQHF.

The rearrangement uses TRBV27 and TRBJ1-5; D is possibly TRBD1 (5 bases). The V gene's germline CDR1 is MNHEY and CDR2 SMNVEV (reference sequence). The V end was cut by 5 bases, the J end by 7 bases, with 15 bases between. The CDR3 spans 14 residues. The CDR3 loop is CASSIWGGRQPQHF. The CDR3 DNA follows: TGTGCCAGCAGTATCTGGGGGGGAAGGCAGCCCCAGCATTTT.

This chain uses TRBV6-1 with TRBJ2-5; a possible D gene is TRBD1 (5 bases). V gave up 0 bases and J gave up 1 base, with 12 bases separating them. CDR1 is MNHNS, CDR2 SASEGT, per germline. The CDR3 totals 16 residues. This chain's CDR3 is CASSEAGWGIQETQYF. The DNA of the CDR3 is TGTGCCAGCAGTGAAGCGGGTTGGGGCATCCAAGAGACCCAGTACTTC.

This clone occurred once. The V and J genes are TRBV19 and TRBJ1-5; D is perhaps TRBD1 (6 bases). This CDR3 region has 14 residues. Trimming cost V 3 bases and J 1 base, with 7 bases left between them. From germline, CDR1 is LNHDA and CDR2 SQIVND (reference sequence). The CDR3 loop reads CASSIDRSNQPQHF. The DNA of the CDR3 is TGTGCCAGTAGTATCGACAGGAGCAATCAGCCCCAGCATTTT.

The chain has TRBV18 and TRBJ1-1; 7 positions agree with TRBD1. The CDR3 is 16 amino acids. V lost 2 bases, J lost 2 bases, and 8 bases stayed unmatched. Germline V gene sequence: CDR1 KGHSH, CDR2 LQKENI. CDR3 DNA: TGTGCCAGCTCACCAGGGGTAGGACAGGCCAACACTGAAGCTTTCTTT. This codes for CASSPGVGQANTEAFF.

This chain links TRBV6-5 with TRBJ2-7, with 7 bases identical to TRBD1. Germline trimming cut 9 bases from V and 3 bases from J; bases unmatched to any gene: 14. The CDR3 is made up of 15 amino acids. Germline V gene data show CDR1 as MNHEY and CDR2 as SVGAGI. The CDR3 loop reads CASLKDRDRLYEQYF. DNA for the CDR3: TGTGCCAGTTTAAAGGACCGGGACAGACTCTACGAGCAGTACTTC.

The genes are TRBV2 and TRBJ1-5, with 8 bases that match TRBD1. The ends lost 4 bases at V and 6 bases at J; junction bases unmatched: 17. Germline CDR1 reads SNHLY; CDR2 reads FYNNEI. The CDR3 contains 18 residues. DNA of the CDR3: TGTGCCAGCAGTGCCGTACCATCCCGGACAGGGTCCCTTCAGCCCCAGCATTTT. It yields the protein CASSAVPSRTGSLQPQHF.

The chain carries TRBV28 and TRBJ2-3; 12 bases are shared with TRBD2. Germline CDR1 MDHEN, CDR2 SYDVKM. J gave up 0 bases and V 6 bases, and 1 base lay outside the gene matches. The CDR3 runs 15 residues. The CDR3 loop is CASRTSGSSTDTQYF. In DNA, the CDR3 is TGTGCCAGCAGGACTAGCGGGAGTAGCACAGATACGCAGTATTTT.